Listed below are T cell receptor beta chains from one sample, sequenced in a study of Tregs in tolerant kidney transplant recipients. Produced via immunoSEQ multiplex PCR; TCRdb's table is partial and in-frame only. Of about 77,000 clones listed, about 98% are singletons. The input for sequencing was CD4+ T cells from blood, taken before the transplant. These receptor sequences come from a human donor who received a combined kidney and bone marrow transplant. Both conserved end residues are part of each CDR3. Each record gives: CDR3 length, D gene, V gene, J gene, CDR3 protein, CDR3 DNA. A D gene is named only where the DNA matches it firmly.

len: 15
d_gene: NA
v_gene: TRBV5-6
j_gene: TRBJ1-1
CDR3aa: CASSTFDRMNTEAFF
CDR3nt: TGTGCCAGCAGCACGTTCGACAGGATGAACACTGAAGCTTTCTTT

len: 17
d_gene: NA
v_gene: TRBV9
j_gene: TRBJ2-2
CDR3aa: CASSPDGGGLHTGELFF
CDR3nt: TGTGCCAGCAGCCCCGACGGCGGGGGCCTCCACACCGGGGAGCTGTTTTTT

len: 14
d_gene: TRBD1
v_gene: TRBV7-2
j_gene: TRBJ2-5
CDR3aa: CASSESDRAVTQYF
CDR3nt: TGTGCCAGCAGCGAATCGGACAGGGCGGTGACCCAGTACTTC

len: 13
d_gene: TRBD1
v_gene: TRBV2
j_gene: TRBJ2-7
CDR3aa: CARGTAGGHEQYF
CDR3nt: TGTGCCAGAGGGACGGCAGGGGGACACGAGCAGTACTTC

len: 17
d_gene: TRBD2
v_gene: TRBV9
j_gene: TRBJ2-2
CDR3aa: CASSVGLSGGVSGELFF
CDR3nt: TGTGCCAGCAGCGTAGGTTTGAGCGGGGGGGTATCCGGGGAGCTGTTTTTT

len: 16
d_gene: TRBD2
v_gene: TRBV6-4
j_gene: TRBJ2-7
CDR3aa: CASTDNCGSGAYEQYF
CDR3nt: TGTGCCAGCACCGATAATTGCGGGAGTGGGGCCTACGAGCAGTACTTC

len: 15
d_gene: NA
v_gene: TRBV5-1
j_gene: TRBJ1-1
CDR3aa: CASSLVAVRNTEAFF
CDR3nt: TGCGCCAGCAGCTTGGTCGCGGTCCGGAACACTGAAGCTTTCTTT

len: 14
d_gene: NA
v_gene: TRBV27
j_gene: TRBJ2-1
CDR3aa: CASSPRSPYNEQFF
CDR3nt: TGTGCCAGCAGTCCTCGGTCCCCCTACAATGAGCAGTTCTTC

len: 15
d_gene: NA
v_gene: TRBV28
j_gene: TRBJ2-1
CDR3aa: CASTSGEPTYNEQFF
CDR3nt: TGTGCCAGCACCTCGGGGGAACCAACCTACAATGAGCAGTTCTTC

len: 15
d_gene: TRBD1
v_gene: TRBV9
j_gene: TRBJ1-6
CDR3aa: CASSVRQGEGSPLHF
CDR3nt: TGTGCCAGCAGCGTCCGACAGGGGGAAGGATCACCCCTCCACTTT

len: 14
d_gene: TRBD1
v_gene: TRBV5-4
j_gene: TRBJ1-4
CDR3aa: CASSKDRVDEKLFF
CDR3nt: TGTGCCAGCAGCAAGGACAGGGTTGATGAAAAACTGTTTTTT

len: 14
d_gene: NA
v_gene: TRBV7-2
j_gene: TRBJ1-2
CDR3aa: CASSLASQTYGYTF
CDR3nt: TGTGCCAGCAGCTTAGCTTCCCAGACATATGGCTACACCTTC

len: 14
d_gene: TRBD2
v_gene: TRBV2
j_gene: TRBJ2-1
CDR3aa: CASSVGGAYNEQFF
CDR3nt: TGTGCCAGCAGTGTCGGGGGGGCCTACAATGAGCAGTTCTTC

len: 18
d_gene: NA
v_gene: TRBV5-1
j_gene: TRBJ1-2
CDR3aa: CASSWIGQQALANYGYTF
CDR3nt: TGCGCCAGCAGCTGGATAGGACAGCAAGCGTTAGCTAACTATGGCTACACCTTC

len: 17
d_gene: TRBD2
v_gene: TRBV7-2
j_gene: TRBJ2-3
CDR3aa: CASSLGGKRGLGDTQYF
CDR3nt: TGTGCCAGCAGCTTAGGAGGGAAGCGGGGACTGGGAGATACGCAGTATTTT